These 23 T cell receptor beta chains share one sample of origin, sequenced in a study of blood T cell repertoires in COVID-19 (dated by TCRdb to 2019 to 2021). Library creation used the immunoSEQ multiplex PCR assay. Imported from immuneACCESS, the table was reduced by TCRdb to in-frame sequences with V and J called. These copies leave out some clones; in studies compared against another copy, an unresolved V gene accounts for under half, and the cause of the remainder is not known. The sample includes over 95,000 clones, with approximately 80% observed a single time. The top ten hold 8.5% to 12% of the sample. Sequenced material: peripheral blood. The receptors stem from a human donor in a cohort sampled during active COVID-19.

The chain has TRBV4-1 and TRBJ2-3, with D hard to call. V gave up 0 bases and J gave up 2 bases, with 6 bases separating them. In germline, CDR1 is MGHRA, CDR2 YSYEKL. This CDR3 has 14 amino acids. The CDR3 sequence: CASSQEQYTDTQYF. CDR3 DNA sequence: TGCGCCAGCAGCCAAGAACAGTACACAGATACGCAGTATTTT.

V usage is TRBV6-5 and J usage is TRBJ1-3; D call uncertain. This CDR3 is 12 amino acids long. Germline loops: CDR1 MNHEY, CDR2 SVGAGI. Trimming removed 8 bases from V and 0 bases from J, with 5 bases in between. In DNA, the CDR3 is TGTGCCAGCTTATCCTCTGGAAACACCATATATTTT. This gives the protein CASLSSGNTIYF.

Concerning this clone: One end of the junction varies from germline; a read error may be responsible. The rearrangement uses TRBV7-9 and TRBJ2-1, with D perhaps matching TRBD1 (6 bases). This CDR3 comprises 15 residues. From germline, CDR1 is SEHNR and CDR2 FQNEAQ (reference sequence). The CDR3 is CASSLEGGTYNEQFF. CDR3 DNA sequence: TGTGCCAGCAGTTTAGAAGGGGGAACCTACAATGAGCAGTTCTTC.

The chain is built from TRBV5-1 and TRBJ1-1, with D perhaps matching TRBD1 (6 bases). V was pared by 4 bases and J by 1 base, with 11 bases between. Germline V lookup: CDR1 SGHRS, CDR2 YFSETQ. CDR3 length equals 14 residues. The CDR3 DNA reads TGCGCCAGCAGCCCGGCGACAGGGAACACTGAAGCTTTCTTT. Its protein product is CASSPATGNTEAFF.

V is TRBV5-6 and J is TRBJ2-6, with 8 bases lining up with TRBD1. V shed 1 base and J 3 bases; nucleotides not matched to a gene: 9. Germline V gene lookup returns CDR1 SGHDT and CDR2 YYEEEE. CDR3 length: 18 amino acids. This chain's CDR3 is CASSLRFRRGRGANVLTF. The DNA for the CDR3 is TGTGCCAGCAGCTTGAGATTCCGCAGGGGGCGTGGGGCCAACGTCCTGACTTTC.

This clone was counted only a few times. This chain joins TRBV29-1 and TRBJ1-5, with D maybe TRBD1 (6 bases). Germline V gene sequence: CDR1 SQVTM, CDR2 ANQGSEA. The CDR3 extends over 15 amino acids. V was trimmed by 3 bases and J by 1 base, leaving 13 bases between them. CDR3 in amino acids: CSVDTGGGSNQPQHF. The CDR3 bases are TGCAGCGTTGATACGGGGGGCGGGAGCAATCAGCCCCAGCATTTT. The full variable domain, completed using reference TRBV29-1 and TRBJ1-5, is SAVISQKPSRDICQRGTSLTIQCQVDSQVTMMFWYRQQPGQSLTLIATANQGSEATYESGFVIDKFPISRPNLTFSTLTVSNMSPEDSSIYLCSVDTGGGSNQPQHFGDGTRLSIL.

As concerns this clone: Compared with germline, one end of the junction differs, possibly owing to a read error. The sample contains more than one DNA sequence encoding this CDR3. This sequence joins TRBV3-1 (or the pseudogene TRBV3-2) and TRBJ2-1, with D perhaps matching TRBD2 (5 bases). The germline V gene encodes CDR1 LGHDT and CDR2 YNNKEL (reference sequence). CDR3 length equals 15 residues. DNA for the CDR3: TGTGCCAGCAGTCAAGGAGGTCTCGCTAACAATGAGCAGTTCTTC. Its protein product is CASSQGGLANNEQFF.

This chain connects TRBV29-1 to TRBJ1-1, with TRBD1 as a possible D gene (6 bases). V lost 2 bases, J lost 3 bases, and 13 bases lay in between. CDR1 and CDR2 from the germline V gene are SQVTM and ANQGSEA. This CDR3 region has 14 residues. CDR3 in amino acids: CSVERGNADTEAFF. The CDR3 coding sequence is TGCAGCGTTGAAAGGGGGAACGCGGACACTGAAGCTTTCTTT.

The gene calls are TRBV18 and TRBJ1-1; D remains unclear. There are 13 residues in the CDR3. V lost 5 bases and J lost 1, with 8 bases in between. Per the germline V gene, CDR1 is KGHSH and CDR2 is LQKENI. The CDR3 is CASSLQENTEAFF. The CDR3 DNA follows: TGTGCCAGCTCATTACAAGAGAACACTGAAGCTTTCTTT.

The chain joins TRBV7-9 to TRBJ1-1; weak D call: TRBD1 (6 bases). The germline gives CDR1 SEHNR, CDR2 FQNEAQ (reference sequence). CDR3 length equals 13 residues. V lost 5 bases and J 4 bases, leaving 11 bases between the germline ends. CDR3 in DNA: TGTGCCAGCAGCGTACAGGGTTTCACTGAAGCTTTCTTT. The encoded protein is CASSVQGFTEAFF. Looking up the rest from reference TRBV7-9 and TRBJ1-1 gives the full variable domain: DTGVSQNPRHKITKRGQNVTFRCDPISEHNRLYWYRQTLGQGPEFLTYFQNEAQLEKSRLLSDRFSAERPKGSFSTLEIQRTEQGDSAMYLCASSVQGFTEAFFGQGTRLTVV.

Here the CDR3 DNA reads TGTGCCAGCAGTGAACGGACAACAGTGGAGAGGAGCTACACCTTC. Protein sequence: CASSERTTVERSYTF. The gene calls are TRBV25-1 and TRBJ1-2, with D perhaps matching TRBD1 (5 bases). The CDR3 has 15 residues. Deletions cut 2 bases from V and 9 bases from J, with 19 bases between. From germline, CDR1 is MGHDK and CDR2 SYGVNS.

The gene calls are TRBV7-2 and TRBJ2-7, with 11 bases identical to TRBD1. The CDR3 runs 15 residues. After removal of 1 base from V and 12 bases from J, the junction contained 11 bases not matched to a gene. The germline CDR1 and CDR2 sequences are SGHTA and FQGNSA. The CDR3 spells CASSLDSGQGGLRYF. The CDR3, as DNA: TGTGCCAGCAGCTTAGACTCGGGACAGGGGGGATTAAGGTACTTC.

This sequence joins TRBV5-6 and TRBJ1-3; D perhaps matches TRBD1 (5 bases). Germline V CDR1 and CDR2: SGHDT, YYEEEE. V was cut by 1 base and J by 2 bases, with 13 bases left in between. CDR3 length: 16 residues. The DNA for the CDR3 is TGTGCCAGCAGCTTGTGGACGGGGGTAACTGGAAACACCATATATTTT. Protein: CASSLWTGVTGNTIYF.

The CDR3 here is CASSSATVGYGYTF. Here the CDR3 DNA reads TGTGCCAGCAGCTCAGCGACAGTTGGCTATGGCTACACCTTC. The V and J genes are TRBV7-8 and TRBJ1-2, with D perhaps TRBD1 (5 bases). V lost 4 bases and J lost 4, with 13 bases in between. CDR1 is SGHVS and CDR2 is FQNEAQ in the germline V gene. CDR3 length equals 14 residues.

The genes are TRBV4-3 and TRBJ1-4, with 7 bases identical to TRBD1. Trimming cost V 4 bases and J 4 bases; bases outside gene matches: 6. The CDR3 is made up of 15 amino acids. Germline V CDR1 and CDR2: LGHNA, YSLEER. This CDR3 reads CASSPGDSDNEKLFF. The CDR3 DNA reads TGCGCCAGCAGCCCAGGGGACAGCGATAATGAAAAACTGTTTTTT.

The chain recombines TRBV7-2 with TRBJ2-4; D is possibly TRBD2 (6 bases). This CDR3 is 16 amino acids long. Germline CDR1 and CDR2: SGHTA and FQGNSA. With 3 bases removed from V and 0 bases from J, the gap between germline ends came to 12 bases. CDR3 nucleotide sequence: TGTGCCAGCAGCTTTGAAGGAGGGTTAGCCAAAAACATTCAGTACTTC. It codes for CASSFEGGLAKNIQYF.

This chain joins TRBV7-2 and TRBJ2-5; D remains ambiguous. CDR1 and CDR2 from the germline V gene are SGHTA and FQGNSA. The CDR3 is 13 residues long. V lost 4 bases to trimming and J lost 3 bases, with 9 bases between them. The CDR3 loop reads CASSSDGEETQYF. CDR3 in DNA: TGTGCCAGCAGCTCCGACGGAGAAGAGACCCAGTACTTC.

The gene calls are TRBV25-1 and TRBJ1-6, with D hard to call. CDR3 length: 12 amino acids. Trimming pared 10 bases from V and 6 bases from J, leaving 10 bases between. Germline lookup yields CDR1 MGHDK and CDR2 SYGVNS. The DNA of the CDR3 is TGTGCCACCCGAAGCGGTAATTCACCCCTCCACTTT. Translation: CATRSGNSPLHF.

This chain's CDR3 is CASSGQGSYGYTF. Written as DNA, the CDR3 is TGTGCCAGTAGCGGACAGGGAAGCTATGGCTACACCTTC. The chain is built from TRBV19 and TRBJ1-2, with 8 bases identical to TRBD1. Germline V gene sequence: CDR1 LNHDA, CDR2 SQIVND (reference sequence). There are 13 residues in the CDR3. V gave up 6 bases and J gave up 4 bases; unmatched junction bases: 4. Together with reference TRBV19 and TRBJ1-2, the CDR3 gives the full variable domain: DGGITQSPKYLFRKEGQNVTLSCEQNLNHDAMYWYRQDPGQGLRLIYYSQIVNDFQKGDIAEGYSVSREKKESFPLTVTSAQKNPTAFYLCASSGQGSYGYTFGSGTRLTVV.

The chain has TRBV7-6 and TRBJ1-5; TRBD1 aligns across 7 bases. CDR3 length equals 17 residues. Germline values: CDR1 SGHVS, CDR2 FNYEAQ. V was pared by 1 base and J by 2 bases, with 8 bases of the junction left unmatched. The CDR3 DNA reads TGTGCCAGCAGCTTAGGACAGGGCTCTTTGGGCAATCAGCCCCAGCATTTT. Amino acid sequence: CASSLGQGSLGNQPQHF.

The chain couples TRBV4-3 to TRBJ2-7, with TRBD2 identical over 8 bases. The V and J ends lost 1 base and 3 bases, in that order; junction bases with no gene match: 11. The V gene's germline CDR1 is LGHNA and CDR2 YSLEER. The CDR3 loop spans 17 amino acids. CDR3 loop: CASSQGPRLAPYYEQYF. The DNA for the CDR3 is TGCGCCAGCAGCCAAGGACCCAGACTAGCGCCTTACTACGAGCAGTACTTC.

The CDR3 nucleotides read TGTGCCAGCTCGATTGTCCGCGGGAAGGGGACTGAAGCTTTCTTT. It encodes CASSIVRGKGTEAFF. The chain recombines TRBV18 with TRBJ1-1, with D possibly TRBD1 on 5 matching bases. Germline V gene lookup returns CDR1 KGHSH and CDR2 LQKENI. This CDR3 comprises 15 residues. V was trimmed by 6 bases and J by 5 bases, leaving 19 bases between them.

The chain couples TRBV6-5 to TRBJ1-3; 7 bases agree with TRBD1. This CDR3 comprises 15 residues. V was clipped by 2 bases and J by 6 bases; unmatched bases: 7. CDR1 and CDR2 from the germline V gene are MNHEY and SVGAGI. The CDR3 region has the DNA TGTGCCAGCAGTTACACCACGACAGGGCTAAACACCATATATTTT. It specifies CASSYTTTGLNTIYF.